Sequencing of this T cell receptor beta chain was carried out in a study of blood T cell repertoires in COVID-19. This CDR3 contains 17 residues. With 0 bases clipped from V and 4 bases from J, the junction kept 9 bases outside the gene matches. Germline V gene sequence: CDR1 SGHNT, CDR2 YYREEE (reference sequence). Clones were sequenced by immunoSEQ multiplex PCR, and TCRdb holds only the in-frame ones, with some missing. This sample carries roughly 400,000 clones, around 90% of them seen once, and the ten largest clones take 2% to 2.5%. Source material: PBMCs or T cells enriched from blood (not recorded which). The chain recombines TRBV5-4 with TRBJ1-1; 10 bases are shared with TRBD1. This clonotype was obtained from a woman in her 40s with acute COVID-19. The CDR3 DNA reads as TGTGCCAGCAGCTTGGACTATTCGGGACAGGGGTCCACTGAAGCTTTCTTT. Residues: CASSLDYSGQGSTEAFF.